One and the same sample provided the 8 T cell receptor beta chains below, sequenced in a study of T cell responses to AZD1222 COVID-19 vaccine. The repertoire was sequenced with immunoSEQ multiplex PCR; TCRdb's copy has only in-frame clones and lacks some. The repertoire includes about 170,000 clones, about nine tenths of them detected once, and 1.5% to 2% sits in the top ten. The sample was peripheral blood, taken on day 0 of AZD1222 vaccination. The receptor source for this set is an adult in good health.

The chain links TRBV5-8 to TRBJ1-5; D unresolved. V was clipped by 1 base and J by 9 bases, with 17 bases between them. This CDR3 has 15 amino acids. Germline assignment: CDR1 SGHTS and CDR2 YDEGEE. CDR3 bases: TGTGCCAGCAGCTTGACTCGGGCCCGAGCGCGGCCCCAGCATTTT. Translated: CASSLTRARARPQHF.

This chain links TRBV7-2 with TRBJ2-1, with D perhaps given as TRBD1 or TRBD2 (7 bases each). There are 14 residues in the CDR3. Germline V gives CDR1 SGHTA, CDR2 FQGNSA. The V end lost 1 base, the J end lost 13 bases, and 17 bases lay between the germline ends. CDR3 coding DNA: TGTGCCAGCAGCTTAGTAGCCAGGGGGGGAATCCAGTTCTTC. It yields the protein CASSLVARGGIQFF.

J is TRBJ1-6 and V is TRBV19; unclear D gene. Per germline, CDR1 LNHDA and CDR2 SQIVND (reference sequence). CDR3 size: 13 residues. V gave up 4 bases and J gave up 6 bases, with 7 bases separating them. The CDR3 reads CASSTDGNSPLHF. The CDR3 nucleotides are TGTGCCAGTAGTACTGACGGTAATTCACCCCTCCACTTT. Full variable domain (remainder filled in from reference TRBV19 and TRBJ1-6): DGGITQSPKYLFRKEGQNVTLSCEQNLNHDAMYWYRQDPGQGLRLIYYSQIVNDFQKGDIAEGYSVSREKKESFPLTVTSAQKNPTAFYLCASSTDGNSPLHFGNGTRLTVT.

This chain uses TRBV28 with TRBJ1-2; D is possibly TRBD1 (6 bases). This CDR3 contains 12 residues. The germline gives CDR1 MDHEN, CDR2 SYDVKM. V was shortened by 8 bases and J by 3 bases, with 10 bases between the two germline ends. CDR3 protein: CASVEGDYGYTF. DNA for the CDR3: TGTGCCAGCGTGGAGGGGGACTATGGCTACACCTTC.

This clone was seen only once. The chain combines TRBV19 with TRBJ1-2, with D unclear. The CDR3 is 13 residues long. In germline, CDR1 is LNHDA, CDR2 SQIVND (reference sequence). V was cut by 7 bases and J by 8 bases, with 17 bases left in between. CDR3 amino acids: CASTADPSRGYTF. The CDR3 DNA follows: TGTGCCAGTACAGCAGACCCATCTAGAGGCTACACCTTC. Complete variable domain (other parts from reference TRBV19 and TRBJ1-2): DGGITQSPKYLFRKEGQNVTLSCEQNLNHDAMYWYRQDPGQGLRLIYYSQIVNDFQKGDIAEGYSVSREKKESFPLTVTSAQKNPTAFYLCASTADPSRGYTFGSGTRLTVV.

V and J are TRBV10-3 and TRBJ2-2; TRBD2 matches at 11 bases. CDR3 length: 16 residues. Germline V lookup: CDR1 ENHRY, CDR2 SYGVKD. Trimming took 3 bases from V and 5 from J; bases not matched to a gene: 5. The CDR3 DNA reads as TGTGCCATCAGTGAAACTAGCGGGAGTCTAACCGGGGAGCTGTTTTTT. This codes for CAISETSGSLTGELFF.

This clone was counted once. At the DNA level, this CDR3 is encoded by other sequences in the same sample as well. The CDR3 sequence is CASSLQGDYGYTF. The CDR3 DNA reads as TGTGCCAGCAGCTTACAGGGGGACTATGGCTACACCTTC. V gene TRBV7-2 combines with J gene TRBJ1-2, with TRBD1 matching over 7 bases. J gave up 3 bases and V 2 bases, and 0 bases lay outside the gene matches. Germline CDR1 SGHTA, CDR2 FQGNSA. The CDR3 extends over 13 amino acids. The whole variable domain, remainder taken from reference TRBV7-2 and TRBJ1-2, is GAGVSQSPSNKVTEKGKDVELRCDPISGHTALYWYRQSLGQGLEFLIYFQGNSAPDKSGLPSDRFSAERTGGSVSTLTIQRTQQEDSAVYLCASSLQGDYGYTFGSGTRLTVV.

The genes are TRBV7-8 and TRBJ1-5, with D hard to call. V was shortened by 7 bases and J by 1 base, with 5 bases between the two germline ends. The CDR3 consists of 12 residues. CDR1 is SGHVS, CDR2 FQNEAQ, per germline. The CDR3 loop reads CASTGSNQPQHF. The CDR3 nucleotides are TGTGCCAGCACGGGGAGCAATCAGCCCCAGCATTTT.